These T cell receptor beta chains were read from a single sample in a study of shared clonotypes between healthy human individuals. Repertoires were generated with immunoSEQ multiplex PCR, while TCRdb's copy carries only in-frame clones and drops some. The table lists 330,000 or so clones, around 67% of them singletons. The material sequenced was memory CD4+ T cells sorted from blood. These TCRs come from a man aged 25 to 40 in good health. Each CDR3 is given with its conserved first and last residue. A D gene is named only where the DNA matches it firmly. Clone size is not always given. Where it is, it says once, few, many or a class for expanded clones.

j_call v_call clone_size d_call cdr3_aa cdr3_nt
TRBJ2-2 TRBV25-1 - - CASSDLANTGELFF TGTGCCAGCAGTGACCTAGCTAACACCGGGGAGCTGTTTTTT
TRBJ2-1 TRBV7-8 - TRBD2 CASSRDLAGGWNEQFF TGTGCCAGCAGCCGGGACCTAGCGGGAGGTTGGAATGAGCAGTTCTTC
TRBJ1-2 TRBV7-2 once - CASSLDTDYGYTF TGTGCCAGCAGCTTAGACACTGACTATGGCTACACCTTC
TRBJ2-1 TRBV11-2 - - CASSLNIDSYNEQFF TGTGCCAGCAGCTTAAATATTGACAGTTACAATGAGCAGTTCTTC
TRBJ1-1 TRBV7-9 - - CASSPGLGGTEAFF TGTGCCAGCAGCCCGGGACTCGGTGGCACTGAAGCTTTCTTT
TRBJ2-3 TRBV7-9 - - CASSPSGRDTQYF TGTGCCAGCAGCCCCTCTGGAAGAGATACGCAGTATTTT
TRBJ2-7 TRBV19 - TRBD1 CASSLVGGSYEQYF TGTGCCAGTAGTCTGGTAGGGGGCAGCTACGAGCAGTACTTC
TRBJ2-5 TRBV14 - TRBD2 CASSLLSGMQETQYF TGTGCCAGCAGCCTTTTGAGCGGGATGCAAGAGACCCAGTACTTC
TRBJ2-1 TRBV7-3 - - CASSAAGTSSYNEQFF TGTGCCAGCAGCGCAGCCGGGACAAGCTCCTACAATGAGCAGTTCTTC
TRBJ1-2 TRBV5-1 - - CASSWGGNYGYTF TGCGCCAGCAGCTGGGGGGGTAACTATGGCTACACCTTC
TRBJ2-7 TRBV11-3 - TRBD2 CASSHSGRAYEQYF TGTGCCAGCAGCCACAGCGGGAGGGCCTACGAGCAGTACTTC
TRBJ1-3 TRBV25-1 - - CASSGAYGIRRNTIYF TGTGCCAGCAGTGGGGCGTACGGAATAAGGAGAAACACCATATATTTT
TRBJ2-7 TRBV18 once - CASSLRDEQYF TGTGCCAGCTCCCTACGAGACGAGCAGTACTTC
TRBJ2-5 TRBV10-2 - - CASSLFYREPRETQYF TGCGCCAGCAGTCTCTTCTATCGGGAGCCCCGGGAGACCCAGTACTTC
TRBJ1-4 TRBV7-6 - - CASSSDGANEKLFF TGTGCCAGCAGCTCGGACGGAGCTAATGAAAAACTGTTTTTT
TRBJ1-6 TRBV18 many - CASSPLPQGYNSPLHF TGTGCCAGCTCACCACTTCCCCAGGGATATAATTCACCCCTCCACTTT
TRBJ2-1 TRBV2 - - CASSLQGFGNEQFF TGTGCCAGCAGCTTACAGGGTTTCGGCAATGAGCAGTTCTTC
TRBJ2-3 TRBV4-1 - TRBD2 CASSQDASGRPTDTQYF TGCGCCAGCAGCCAAGATGCTAGCGGGAGGCCCACAGATACGCAGTATTTT
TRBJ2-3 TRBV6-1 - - CASSDDTDTQYF TGTGCCAGCAGTGACGACACAGATACGCAGTATTTT
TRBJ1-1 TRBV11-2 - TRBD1 CASSRPPTRPRGRAAEAFF TGTGCCAGCAGCCGGCCCCCTACCCGACCCAGGGGGAGGGCCGCTGAAGCTTTCTTT
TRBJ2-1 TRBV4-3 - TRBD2 CASSQGASGRPGYNEQFF TGCGCCAGCAGCCAAGGGGCTAGCGGGAGGCCGGGATACAATGAGCAGTTCTTC
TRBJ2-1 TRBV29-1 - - CSVVGRGDEQFF TGCAGCGTTGTAGGCAGGGGTGATGAGCAGTTCTTC
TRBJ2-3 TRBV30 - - CAWSRQGGSGDTQYF TGTGCCTGGAGTAGGCAGGGAGGATCTGGAGATACGCAGTATTTT
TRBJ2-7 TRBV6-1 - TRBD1 CASSHRTGSYEQYF TGTGCCAGCAGTCACAGGACAGGGTCCTACGAGCAGTACTTC
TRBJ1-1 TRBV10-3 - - CAISPGPNTEAFF TGTGCCATCAGTCCGGGACCCAACACTGAAGCTTTCTTT
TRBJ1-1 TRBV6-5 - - CASSLGVGNTEAFF TGTGCCAGCAGTCTAGGGGTCGGAAACACTGAAGCTTTCTTT